The 19 T cell receptor beta chains presented below share a single source sample, sequenced in a study of blood T cell repertoires in COVID-19. Using immunoSEQ multiplex PCR, the repertoire was profiled, and TCRdb retains in-frame clones only, with some absent. The table records 390,000 or so clones, around 91% of them present only once. Input material: peripheral blood. These receptors were collected from a man aged 18 to 35 with active or convalescent COVID-19.

In nucleotides, the CDR3 is TGTGCCAGCAGTACGAGGGACAGCTCCTACGAGCAGTACTTC. Its protein product is CASSTRDSSYEQYF. The chain couples TRBV27 to TRBJ2-7; 7 bases are a match to TRBD1. The V segment lost 5 bases and the J segment 0 bases; nucleotides outside the gene matches: 4. This CDR3 is 14 amino acids long. Germline CDR1 reads MNHEY; CDR2 reads SMNVEV (reference sequence).

The chain carries TRBV5-1 and TRBJ2-1, with 8 nucleotides matching TRBD2. In germline, CDR1 is SGHRS, CDR2 YFSETQ. The CDR3 is 14 residues long. Trimming took 0 bases from V and 10 from J; bases not matched to a gene: 6. The DNA for the CDR3 is TGCGCCAGCAGCTTGGAAAGGGGCGGGAGGGAGCAGTTCTTC. Translation gives CASSLERGGREQFF.

The genes are TRBV6-2 or TRBV6-3 and TRBJ1-1, with D perhaps TRBD1 (5 bases). Germline V CDR1 and CDR2: MNHEY, SVGEGT. Trimming stripped 6 bases from V and 11 bases from J, with 25 bases between. The CDR3 is 15 residues long. The CDR3 sequence: CASSSLVGALNLAFF. CDR3 in DNA: TGTGCCAGCAGCTCCCTCGTTGGGGCATTGAACTTGGCTTTCTTT.

V and J are TRBV4-2 and TRBJ1-4; the D is unclear. Germline V gene data show CDR1 as LGHNA and CDR2 as YNFKEQ. The CDR3 loop spans 15 amino acids. Trimming pared 0 bases from V and 2 bases from J, leaving 7 bases between. CDR3 residues: CASSQDPQTNEKLFF. CDR3 coding DNA: TGTGCCAGCAGCCAAGATCCACAGACTAATGAAAAACTGTTTTTT.

The chain employs TRBV4-1 and TRBJ2-7; 9 bases are a match to TRBD1. Germline CDR1 is MGHRA and CDR2 is YSYEKL. This CDR3 has 17 residues. The junction had 13 bases not matched to a gene; V was cut back by 1 base and J by 6 bases. DNA of the CDR3: TGCGCCAGCAGCCAAGCCGCGACAGGGGGAATTGGTTTCGAGCAGTACTTC. Its protein is CASSQAATGGIGFEQYF.

V gene TRBV4-1 combines with J gene TRBJ2-5; 8 nucleotides match TRBD1. V shed 5 bases, J shed 2 bases, and the junction held 4 bases outside the gene matches. Germline V gives CDR1 MGHRA, CDR2 YSYEKL. This CDR3 has 14 residues. The CDR3 spells CASSAGQAQETQYF. CDR3 coding DNA: TGCGCCAGCAGCGCGGGACAGGCACAAGAGACCCAGTACTTC.

This sequence joins TRBV19 and TRBJ2-4; 9 bases align to TRBD1. The CDR3 covers 14 residues. Germline values: CDR1 LNHDA, CDR2 SQIVND (reference sequence). Losses at the gene ends were 5 bases for V and 4 bases for J; bases not matched to a gene: 3. The CDR3 DNA sequence: TGTGCCAGTAGTCCTGGGACAGGGAAAAACATTCAGTACTTC. It specifies CASSPGTGKNIQYF.

This sequence joins TRBV2 and TRBJ1-6; unclear D gene. V lost 5 bases and J 8 bases, leaving 19 bases between the germline ends. Germline V gene sequence: CDR1 SNHLY, CDR2 FYNNEI. The CDR3 extends over 16 amino acids. CDR3: CASSKRQEERDSPLHF. The CDR3 nucleotides read TGTGCCAGCAGTAAGCGGCAGGAGGAGAGGGATTCACCCCTCCACTTT.

The gene calls are TRBV18 and TRBJ1-6; TRBD1 matches 7 bases. V was clipped by 6 bases and J by 9 bases; unmatched bases: 11. Looked up from germline, CDR1 is KGHSH and CDR2 is LQKENI. This CDR3 contains 15 residues. The CDR3 coding sequence is TGTGCCAGCTCGCCAACAGGGGAGATAGGTTCACCCCTCCACTTT. Amino acids: CASSPTGEIGSPLHF.

This sequence joins TRBV9 and TRBJ2-3, with 14 positions matching TRBD2. Germline V CDR1 and CDR2: SGDLS, YYNGEE. The CDR3 has 15 residues. With V trimmed by 0 bases and J by 6 bases, 0 bases remained unmatched. DNA of the CDR3: TGTGCCAGCAGCGTAGGGACTAGCGGGAGGGATACGCAGTATTTT. This sequence encodes CASSVGTSGRDTQYF.

The chain combines TRBV27 with TRBJ2-7; D might be TRBD1 (7 bases). V gave up 6 bases and J gave up 0 bases, with 9 bases separating them. Germline V gene lookup returns CDR1 MNHEY and CDR2 SMNVEV (reference sequence). The CDR3 runs to 13 residues. DNA for the CDR3: TGTGCCAGCAGGCGGGACAGCTCCTACGAGCAGTACTTC. Translating gives CASRRDSSYEQYF.

V is TRBV4-2 and J is TRBJ2-3, with D perhaps matching TRBD2 (5 bases). The CDR3 is 15 residues long. Germline values: CDR1 LGHNA, CDR2 YNFKEQ. V dropped 3 bases and J dropped 1 base, with 11 bases sitting between them. CDR3 coding DNA: TGTGCCAGCAGCCAGACGGGAACCGGCACAGATACGCAGTATTTT. Amino acid sequence: CASSQTGTGTDTQYF.

This clone was counted ten times or more. J is TRBJ2-1 and V is TRBV2; 11 bases align to TRBD2. Germline trimming cut 5 bases from V and 7 bases from J; bases unmatched to any gene: 7. Germline CDR1 SNHLY, CDR2 FYNNEI. There are 15 residues in the CDR3. The CDR3 sequence: CASSNSGGAVNEQFF. Here the CDR3 DNA reads TGTGCCAGCAGTAATAGCGGGGGGGCGGTGAATGAGCAGTTCTTC.

The chain uses TRBV18 and TRBJ1-5; no firm D call. CDR1 KGHSH and CDR2 LQKENI come from the germline V gene. V was trimmed by 3 bases and J by 8 bases, leaving 11 bases between them. The CDR3 length is 13 residues. In nucleotides, the CDR3 is TGTGCCAGCTCACCGGATGGGAGGGAGCCCCAGCATTTT. Amino acids: CASSPDGREPQHF.

CDR3 in amino acids: CASSAGGRYGYTF. DNA of the CDR3: TGTGCCAGCAGCGCAGGGGGCCGCTATGGCTACACCTTC. The rearrangement joins TRBV9 to TRBJ1-2; 8 positions match TRBD1. V lost 3 bases and J lost 4; bases outside the gene matches: 2. CDR1 and CDR2 (germline): SGDLS, YYNGEE. The CDR3 totals 13 residues.

The rearrangement joins TRBV3-1 (or the pseudogene TRBV3-2) to TRBJ1-1, with a tentative D call TRBD1 (5 bases). V was trimmed by 2 bases and J by 1 base, leaving 11 bases between them. The CDR3 is made up of 15 amino acids. CDR1 and CDR2 (germline): LGHDT, YNNKEL (reference sequence). The CDR3 protein is CASSQRGIANTEAFF. DNA of the CDR3: TGTGCCAGCAGCCAAAGGGGAATCGCGAACACTGAAGCTTTCTTT.

V usage is TRBV6-6 and J usage is TRBJ1-2; D unclear. Germline V gene sequence: CDR1 MNHNY, CDR2 SVGAGI (reference sequence). Trimming took off 7 bases at V and 8 bases at J, with 11 bases between the two ends. The CDR3 has 11 amino acids. The CDR3 loop is CASNGLGGYTF. The CDR3 DNA sequence: TGTGCCAGCAACGGCCTAGGCGGCTACACCTTC.

DNA of the CDR3: TGTGCCAGCAGCCAAGCAACCAGAAGCTATGGCTACACCTTC. Translating it yields CASSQATRSYGYTF. This chain joins TRBV14 and TRBJ1-2; no clear D. This CDR3 region has 14 residues. V lost 1 base, J lost 4 bases, and 10 bases lay in between. Germline V lookup: CDR1 SGHDN, CDR2 FVKESK.

V gene TRBV4-1 combines with J gene TRBJ1-2, with 9 positions matching TRBD1. The CDR3 extends over 15 amino acids. Germline lookup yields CDR1 MGHRA and CDR2 YSYEKL. The J segment lost 4 bases and the V segment lost 4 bases, leaving 7 bases of the junction unmatched. The CDR3 DNA reads as TGCGCCAGCAGCCCTACCGGGACAGGGTCCTATGGCTACACCTTC. This translates into CASSPTGTGSYGYTF.